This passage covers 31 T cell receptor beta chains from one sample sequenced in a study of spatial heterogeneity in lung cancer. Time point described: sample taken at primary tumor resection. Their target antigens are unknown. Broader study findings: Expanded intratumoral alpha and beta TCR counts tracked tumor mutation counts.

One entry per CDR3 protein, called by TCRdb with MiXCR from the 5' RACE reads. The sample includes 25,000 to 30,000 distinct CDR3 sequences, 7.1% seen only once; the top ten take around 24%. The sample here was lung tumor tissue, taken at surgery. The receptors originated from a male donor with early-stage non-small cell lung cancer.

The CDR3 here is CASRPLAGGYNEQFF. CDR3 nucleotides: TGTGCCAGCAGGCCCCTAGCGGGGGGGTACAATGAGCAGTTCTTC. V and J are TRBV12-3 or TRBV12-4 and TRBJ2-1, with 12 nucleotides matching TRBD2. V was clipped by 6 bases and J by 4 bases; unmatched bases: 4. The CDR3 consists of 15 residues.

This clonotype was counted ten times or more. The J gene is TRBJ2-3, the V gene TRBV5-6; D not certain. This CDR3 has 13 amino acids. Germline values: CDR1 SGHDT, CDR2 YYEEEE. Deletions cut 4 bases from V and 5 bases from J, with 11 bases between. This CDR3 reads CASSAYSGDTQYF. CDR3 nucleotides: TGTGCCAGCAGCGCATACTCGGGAGATACGCAGTATTTT.

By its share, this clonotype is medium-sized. DNA for the CDR3: TGTGCCAGCAGTTACAGAGACTGGGGCACTGAAGCTTTCTTT. Encoded protein: CASSYRDWGTEAFF. The chain uses TRBV6-2 or TRBV6-3 and TRBJ1-1; D ambiguous. This CDR3 contains 14 residues. From germline, CDR1 is MNHEY and CDR2 SVGEGT. The ends were cut back, 2 bases at V and 4 bases at J, with 11 bases in the middle.

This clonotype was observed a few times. The CDR3 loop reads CASSIPGRSNTGELFF. In DNA form, the CDR3 reads TGTGCCAGTAGTATACCGGGACGGTCGAACACCGGGGAGCTGTTTTTT. This sequence joins TRBV19 and TRBJ2-2, with D possibly called TRBD1 or TRBD2 (5 bases each). The germline V gene encodes CDR1 LNHDA and CDR2 SQIVND (reference sequence). V lost 2 bases and J 0 bases, leaving 10 bases between the germline ends. The CDR3 runs 16 residues.

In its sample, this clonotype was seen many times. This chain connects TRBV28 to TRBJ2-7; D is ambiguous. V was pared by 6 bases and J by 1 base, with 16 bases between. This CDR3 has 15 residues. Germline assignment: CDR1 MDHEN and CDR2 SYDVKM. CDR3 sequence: CASSSRYAGSYEQYF. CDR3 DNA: TGTGCCAGCAGCTCCCGCTACGCCGGGTCCTACGAGCAGTACTTC.

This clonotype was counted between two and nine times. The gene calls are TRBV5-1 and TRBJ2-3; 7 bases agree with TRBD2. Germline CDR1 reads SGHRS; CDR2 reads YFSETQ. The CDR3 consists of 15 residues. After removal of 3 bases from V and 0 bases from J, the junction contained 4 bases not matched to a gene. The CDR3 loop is CASSSRGESTDTQYF. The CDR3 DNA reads TGCGCCAGCAGCTCACGGGGGGAGAGCACAGATACGCAGTATTTT.

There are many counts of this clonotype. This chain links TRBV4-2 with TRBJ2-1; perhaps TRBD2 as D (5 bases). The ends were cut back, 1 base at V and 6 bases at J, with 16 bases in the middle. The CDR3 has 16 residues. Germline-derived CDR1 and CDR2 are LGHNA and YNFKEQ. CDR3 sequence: CASSQVAPGWGNEQFF. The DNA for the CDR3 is TGTGCCAGCAGCCAAGTAGCACCGGGGTGGGGCAATGAGCAGTTCTTC.

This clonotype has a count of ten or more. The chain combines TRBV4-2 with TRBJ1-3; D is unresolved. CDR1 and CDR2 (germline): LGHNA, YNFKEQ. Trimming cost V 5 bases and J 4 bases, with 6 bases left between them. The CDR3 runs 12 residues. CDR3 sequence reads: CASSYPGNTIYF. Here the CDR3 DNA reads TGTGCCAGCAGCTACCCAGGAAACACCATATATTTT.

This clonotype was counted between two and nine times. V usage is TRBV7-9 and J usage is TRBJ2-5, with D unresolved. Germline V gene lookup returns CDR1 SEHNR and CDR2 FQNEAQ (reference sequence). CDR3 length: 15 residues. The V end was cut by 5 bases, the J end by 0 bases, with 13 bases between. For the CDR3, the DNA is TGTGCCAGCAGCCCCCCGGAGTTGTACCAAGAGACCCAGTACTTC. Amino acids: CASSPPELYQETQYF.

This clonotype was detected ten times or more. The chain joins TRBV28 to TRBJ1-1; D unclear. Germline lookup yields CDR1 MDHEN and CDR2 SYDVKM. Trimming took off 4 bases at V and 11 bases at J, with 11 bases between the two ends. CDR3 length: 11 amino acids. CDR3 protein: CASSYVAGAFF. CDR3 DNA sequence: TGTGCCAGCAGTTATGTTGCTGGGGCTTTCTTT. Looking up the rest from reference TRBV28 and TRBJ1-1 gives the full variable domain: DVKVTQSSRYLVKRTGEKVFLECVQDMDHENMFWYRQDPGLGLRLIYFSYDVKMKEKGDIPEGYSVSREKKERFSLILESASTNQTSMYLCASSYVAGAFFGQGTRLTVV.

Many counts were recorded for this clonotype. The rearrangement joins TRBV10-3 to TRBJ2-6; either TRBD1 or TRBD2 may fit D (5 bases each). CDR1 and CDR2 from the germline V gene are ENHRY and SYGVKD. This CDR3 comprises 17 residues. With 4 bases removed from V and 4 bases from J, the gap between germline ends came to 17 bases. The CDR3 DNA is TGTGCCATCAGTGCCCGGGACGGCGGGCCCGGGGCCAACGTCCTGACTTTC. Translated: CAISARDGGPGANVLTF.

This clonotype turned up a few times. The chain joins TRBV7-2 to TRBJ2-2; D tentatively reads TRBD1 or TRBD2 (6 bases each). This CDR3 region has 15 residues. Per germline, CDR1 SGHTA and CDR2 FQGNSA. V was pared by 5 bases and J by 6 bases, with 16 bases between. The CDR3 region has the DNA TGTGCCAGCAGCCGCCCAGGAGGGGGACCCGGGGAGCTGTTTTTT. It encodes CASSRPGGGPGELFF.

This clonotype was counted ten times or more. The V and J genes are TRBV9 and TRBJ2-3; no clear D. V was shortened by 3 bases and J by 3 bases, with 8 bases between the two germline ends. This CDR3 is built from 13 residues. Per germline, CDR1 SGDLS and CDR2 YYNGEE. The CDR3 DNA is TGTGCCAGCAGCGAGACCGGTACAGATACGCAGTATTTT. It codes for CASSETGTDTQYF.

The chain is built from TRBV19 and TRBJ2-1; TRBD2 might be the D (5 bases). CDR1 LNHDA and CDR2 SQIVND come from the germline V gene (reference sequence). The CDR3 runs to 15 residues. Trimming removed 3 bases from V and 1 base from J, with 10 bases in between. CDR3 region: CASSIPRTSYNEQFF. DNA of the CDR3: TGTGCCAGTAGTATCCCTAGGACTTCCTACAATGAGCAGTTCTTC.

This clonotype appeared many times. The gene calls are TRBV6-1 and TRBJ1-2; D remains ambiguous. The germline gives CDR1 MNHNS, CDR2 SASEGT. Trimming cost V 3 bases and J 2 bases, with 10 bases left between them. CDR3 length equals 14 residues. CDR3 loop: CASSDNFLNYGYTF. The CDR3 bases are TGTGCCAGCAGTGACAATTTTTTAAACTATGGCTACACCTTC.

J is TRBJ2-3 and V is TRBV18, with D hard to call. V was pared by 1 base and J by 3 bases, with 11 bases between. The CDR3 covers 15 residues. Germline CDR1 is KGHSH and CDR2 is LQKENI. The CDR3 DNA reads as TGTGCCAGCTCACCACAGAATAGGGCGACAGATACGCAGTATTTT. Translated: CASSPQNRATDTQYF.

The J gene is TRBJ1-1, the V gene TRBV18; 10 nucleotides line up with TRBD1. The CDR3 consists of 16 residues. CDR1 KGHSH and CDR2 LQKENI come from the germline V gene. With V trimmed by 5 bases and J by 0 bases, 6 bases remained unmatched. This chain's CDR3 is CASSAGTGAMNTEAFF. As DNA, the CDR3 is TGTGCCAGCTCAGCCGGGACAGGGGCCATGAACACTGAAGCTTTCTTT.

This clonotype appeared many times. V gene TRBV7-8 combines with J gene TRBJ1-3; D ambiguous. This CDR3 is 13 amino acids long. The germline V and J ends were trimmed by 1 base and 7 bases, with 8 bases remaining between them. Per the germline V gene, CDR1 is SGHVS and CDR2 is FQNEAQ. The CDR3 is CASSLGFRNTIYF. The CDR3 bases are TGTGCCAGCAGCTTAGGTTTCAGGAACACCATATATTTT.

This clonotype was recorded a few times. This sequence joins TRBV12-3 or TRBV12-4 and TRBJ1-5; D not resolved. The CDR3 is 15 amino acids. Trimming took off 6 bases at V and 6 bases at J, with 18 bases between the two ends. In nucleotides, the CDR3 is TGTGCCAGCAGGGGCCCGCCCGGTGCGGGTCAGCCCCAGCATTTT. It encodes CASRGPPGAGQPQHF.

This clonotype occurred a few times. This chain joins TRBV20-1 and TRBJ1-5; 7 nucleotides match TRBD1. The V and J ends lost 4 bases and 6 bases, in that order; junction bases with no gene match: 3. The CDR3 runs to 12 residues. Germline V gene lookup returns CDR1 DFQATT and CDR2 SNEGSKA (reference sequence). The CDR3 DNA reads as TGCAGTGCTACGACAGGGACTCAGCCCCAGCATTTT. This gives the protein CSATTGTQPQHF.

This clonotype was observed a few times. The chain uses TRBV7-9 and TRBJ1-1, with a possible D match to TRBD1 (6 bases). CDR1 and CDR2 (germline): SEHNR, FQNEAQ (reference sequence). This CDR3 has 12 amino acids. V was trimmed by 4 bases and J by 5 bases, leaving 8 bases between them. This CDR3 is CASSSTGTEAFF. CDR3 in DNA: TGTGCCAGCAGCTCCACAGGGACTGAAGCTTTCTTT.

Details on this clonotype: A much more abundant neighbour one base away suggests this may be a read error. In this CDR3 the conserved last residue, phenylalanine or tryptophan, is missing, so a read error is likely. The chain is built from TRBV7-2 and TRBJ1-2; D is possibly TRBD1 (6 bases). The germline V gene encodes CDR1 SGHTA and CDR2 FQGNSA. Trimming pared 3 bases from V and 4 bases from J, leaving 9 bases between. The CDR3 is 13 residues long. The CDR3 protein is CASSFDRSYGYTL. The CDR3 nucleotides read TGTGCCAGCAGCTTCGACAGGTCCTATGGCTACACCCTC.

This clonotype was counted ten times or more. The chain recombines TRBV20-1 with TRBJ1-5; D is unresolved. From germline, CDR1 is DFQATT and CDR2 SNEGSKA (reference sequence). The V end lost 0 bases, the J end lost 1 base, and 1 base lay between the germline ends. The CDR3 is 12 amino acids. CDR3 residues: CSARESNQPQHF. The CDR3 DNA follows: TGCAGTGCTAGAGAAAGCAATCAGCCCCAGCATTTT.

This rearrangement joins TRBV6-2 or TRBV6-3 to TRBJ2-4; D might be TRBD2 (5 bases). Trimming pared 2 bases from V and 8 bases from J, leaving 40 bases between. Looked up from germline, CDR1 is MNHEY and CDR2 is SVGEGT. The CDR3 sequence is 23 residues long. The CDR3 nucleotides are TGTGCCAGCAGTTACCCTCCCCAGTACGTTGGGCAAATTCGTTGGCTTTGGACTGACATTCAGTACTTC. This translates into CASSYPPQYVGQIRWLWTDIQYF.

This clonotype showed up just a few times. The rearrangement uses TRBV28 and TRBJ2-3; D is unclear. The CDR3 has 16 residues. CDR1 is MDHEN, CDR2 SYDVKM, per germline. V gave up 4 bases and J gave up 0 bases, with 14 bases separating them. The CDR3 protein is CASSSSGVPSTDTQYF. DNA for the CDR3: TGTGCCAGCAGTTCTAGTGGAGTTCCTAGCACAGATACGCAGTATTTT.

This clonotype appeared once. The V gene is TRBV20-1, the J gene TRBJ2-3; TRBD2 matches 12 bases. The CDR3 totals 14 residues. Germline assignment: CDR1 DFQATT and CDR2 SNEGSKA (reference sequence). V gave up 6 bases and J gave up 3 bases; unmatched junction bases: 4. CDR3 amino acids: CSAKTSGGTDTQYF. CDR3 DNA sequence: TGCAGTGCAAAGACTAGCGGGGGAACAGATACGCAGTATTTT.

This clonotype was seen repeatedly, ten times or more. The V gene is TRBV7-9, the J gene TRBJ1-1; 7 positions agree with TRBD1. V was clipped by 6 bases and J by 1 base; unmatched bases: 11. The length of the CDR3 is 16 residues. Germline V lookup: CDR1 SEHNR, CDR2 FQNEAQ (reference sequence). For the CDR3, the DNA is TGTGCCAGCAGACACGAAAGACAGGGAGGGAACACTGAAGCTTTCTTT. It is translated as CASRHERQGGNTEAFF. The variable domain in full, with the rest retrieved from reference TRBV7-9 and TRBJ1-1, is DTGVSQNPRHKITKRGQNVTFRCDPISEHNRLYWYRQTLGQGPEFLTYFQNEAQLEKSRLLSDRFSAERPKGSFSTLEIQRTEQGDSAMYLCASRHERQGGNTEAFFGQGTRLTVV.

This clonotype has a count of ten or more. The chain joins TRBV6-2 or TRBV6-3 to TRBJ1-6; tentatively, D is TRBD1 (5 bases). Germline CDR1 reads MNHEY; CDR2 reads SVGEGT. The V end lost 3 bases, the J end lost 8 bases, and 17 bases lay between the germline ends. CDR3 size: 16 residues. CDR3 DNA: TGTGCCAGCAGTTATCGAGGGGCCCGGAGGGATTCACCCCTCCACTTT. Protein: CASSYRGARRDSPLHF.

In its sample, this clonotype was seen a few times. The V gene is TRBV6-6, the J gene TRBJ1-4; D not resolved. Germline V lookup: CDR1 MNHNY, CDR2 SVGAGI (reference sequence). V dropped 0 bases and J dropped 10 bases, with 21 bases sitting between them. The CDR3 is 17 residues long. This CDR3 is CASSYSPSGPLPRKLFF. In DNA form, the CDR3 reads TGTGCCAGCAGTTACTCCCCATCCGGGCCCTTACCCAGAAAACTGTTTTTT.

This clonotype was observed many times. CDR3 region: CASSLLGQGDSPLHF. The CDR3 nucleotides read TGTGCCAGCAGCTTATTAGGGCAGGGCGATTCACCCCTCCACTTT. This chain links TRBV11-2 with TRBJ1-6; possible D gene TRBD1, 5 bases. V lost 2 bases and J lost 8, with 13 bases in between. CDR3 length equals 15 residues. Germline V lookup: CDR1 SGHAT, CDR2 FQNNGV.

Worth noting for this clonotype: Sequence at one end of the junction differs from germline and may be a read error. CDR3 region: CSAPGQDRTDMQYF. The CDR3 DNA is TGCAGTGCTCCTGGACAGGACCGCACAGATATGCAGTATTTT. The V call is TRBV20-1, the J call TRBJ2-3; 7 bases match TRBD1. The CDR3 covers 14 residues. Germline assignment: CDR1 DFQATT and CDR2 SNEGSKA (reference sequence).